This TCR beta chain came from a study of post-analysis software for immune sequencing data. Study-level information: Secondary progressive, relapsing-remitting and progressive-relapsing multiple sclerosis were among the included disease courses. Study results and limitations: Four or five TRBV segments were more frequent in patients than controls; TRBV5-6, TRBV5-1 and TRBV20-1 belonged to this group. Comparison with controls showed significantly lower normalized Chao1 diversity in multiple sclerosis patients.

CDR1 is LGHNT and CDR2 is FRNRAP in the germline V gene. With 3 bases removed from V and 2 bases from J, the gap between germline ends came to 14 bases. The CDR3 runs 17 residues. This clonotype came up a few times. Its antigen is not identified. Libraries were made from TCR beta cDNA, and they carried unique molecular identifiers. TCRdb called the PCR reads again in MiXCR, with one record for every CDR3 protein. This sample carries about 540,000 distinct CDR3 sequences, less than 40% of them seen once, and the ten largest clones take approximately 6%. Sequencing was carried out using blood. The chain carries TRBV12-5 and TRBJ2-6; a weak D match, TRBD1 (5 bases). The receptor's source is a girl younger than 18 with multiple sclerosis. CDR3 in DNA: TGTGCTAGTGGTTTTGACCACTCAGGGACTGGGGCCAACGTCCTGACTTTC. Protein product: CASGFDHSGTGANVLTF.